These 11 T cell receptor beta chains share one sample of origin, sequenced in a study of neurological immune-mediated disorders. TCRdb recomputed calls from the 5' RACE reads with MiXCR, one row per CDR3 protein. The sample comprises 20,000 to 30,000 distinct CDR3 sequences, approximately 13% of which are singletons, and 13% rests with the top ten. Material for sequencing was PBMCs. All receptors come from a woman aged 55-69 years with HTLV-1-associated myelopathy (HAM/TSP).

This clonotype appeared many times. CDR3 sequence reads: CAISAGQGSVYGYTF. The CDR3 DNA follows: TGTGCCATCAGTGCCGGACAGGGGTCCGTCTATGGCTACACCTTC. The rearrangement links TRBV10-3 to TRBJ1-2; 9 positions agree with TRBD1. Germline V gene lookup returns CDR1 ENHRY and CDR2 SYGVKD. Trimming cost V 4 bases and J 4 bases; bases outside gene matches: 7. CDR3 length: 15 residues.

Points on this clonotype: With a much larger clone just one base away, this may be a read error. The chain carries TRBV30 and TRBJ2-4; perhaps TRBD2 as D (5 bases). Per the germline V gene, CDR1 is GTSNPN and CDR2 is SVGIG (reference sequence). This CDR3 has 15 residues. CDR3 in DNA: TGTGCCTTGAGTAAGGCAGGACTAGCCAAAAACATTCAGTACTTC. It specifies CALSKAGLAKNIQYF.

With regard to this clonotype: Germline is not matched at one junction end, which may reflect a read error. The chain employs TRBV20-1 and TRBJ1-1; maybe TRBD1 (5 bases). The CDR3 extends over 12 amino acids. Germline values: CDR1 DFQATT, CDR2 SNEGSKA (reference sequence). CDR3 protein: CSARAGTTEVFF. As DNA, the CDR3 is TGCAGTGCTAGAGCCGGGACCACTGAAGTTTTCTTT.

This clonotype showed up many times. The chain carries TRBV20-1 and TRBJ2-5; 14 nucleotides align to TRBD2. CDR1 is DFQATT and CDR2 is SNEGSKA in the germline V gene (reference sequence). After removal of 2 bases from V and 4 bases from J, the junction contained 6 bases not matched to a gene. The CDR3 has 16 amino acids. The CDR3 region has the DNA TGCAGTGCTAGACCCGGACTAGCGGGAGGAGGAGAGACCCAGTACTTC. Translation: CSARPGLAGGGETQYF.

This clonotype appeared many times. The rearrangement joins TRBV20-1 to TRBJ2-3; 11 nucleotides line up with TRBD2. The CDR3 length is 16 residues. The V gene end was trimmed by 5 bases and the J gene end by 6 bases; junction bases not matched to a gene: 13. Germline V gene sequence: CDR1 DFQATT, CDR2 SNEGSKA (reference sequence). CDR3: CSAPTSGDSSRDTQYF. The CDR3 nucleotides read TGCAGTGCTCCGACTAGCGGGGACTCATCAAGGGATACGCAGTATTTT.

This clonotype was seen many times. This chain joins TRBV20-1 and TRBJ2-1; D is possibly TRBD2 (5 bases). This CDR3 comprises 16 residues. Trimming took 2 bases from V and 4 from J, leaving 18 bases between them. Germline V gives CDR1 DFQATT, CDR2 SNEGSKA (reference sequence). For the CDR3, the DNA is TGCAGTGCTAGACCGTTAGCGTTCCGGGGATACAATGAGCAGTTCTTC. This translates into CSARPLAFRGYNEQFF.

This clonotype has a count of ten or more. V gene TRBV5-1 combines with J gene TRBJ1-1, with D possibly TRBD1 on 5 matching bases. Germline CDR1 and CDR2: SGHRS and YFSETQ. Trimming shortened V by 4 bases and J by 6 bases, and 16 bases separated the two germline ends. The CDR3 sequence is 14 residues long. The CDR3 sequence: CASSPVLGGAEAFF. CDR3 nucleotides: TGCGCCAGCAGCCCGGTGCTCGGGGGGGCTGAAGCTTTCTTT.

Many counts were recorded for this clonotype. The chain combines TRBV6-2 or TRBV6-3 with TRBJ1-2; the D gene is possibly TRBD1 (6 bases). V gave up 5 bases and J gave up 9 bases, with 16 bases separating them. The CDR3 has 13 amino acids. CDR1 and CDR2 from the germline V gene are MNHEY and SVGEGT. DNA of the CDR3: TGTGCCAGCAGTCCGTGGACAGTTGCAAGCTACACCTTC. It specifies CASSPWTVASYTF.

The rearrangement links TRBV18 to TRBJ1-4; D remains ambiguous. The CDR3 totals 14 residues. Germline lookup yields CDR1 KGHSH and CDR2 LQKENI. The V end was cut by 3 bases, the J end by 5 bases, with 10 bases between. CDR3 sequence (DNA): TGTGCCAGCTCACCTGGGAGGGCGAATGAAAAACTGTTTTTT. Its protein is CASSPGRANEKLFF.

This clonotype was seen ten or more times. The chain uses TRBV7-9 and TRBJ2-2; either TRBD1 or TRBD2 may fit D (5 bases each). Trimming took 2 bases from V and 1 from J, leaving 8 bases between them. The CDR3 is made up of 15 amino acids. Germline V gene sequence: CDR1 SEHNR, CDR2 FQNEAQ (reference sequence). In nucleotides, the CDR3 is TGTGCCAGCAGCTTAATGGGGGAGAACACCGGGGAGCTGTTTTTT. This sequence encodes CASSLMGENTGELFF.

This clonotype occurred many times. The chain employs TRBV20-1 and TRBJ2-2, with 9 bases that match TRBD2. Germline trimming cut 5 bases from V and 7 bases from J; bases unmatched to any gene: 17. Germline CDR1 is DFQATT and CDR2 is SNEGSKA (reference sequence). The CDR3 has 17 residues. CDR3 amino acids: CSAAGLARGGLGGELFF. The DNA of the CDR3 is TGCAGTGCTGCCGGACTAGCGAGAGGCGGGCTAGGCGGGGAGCTGTTTTTT.